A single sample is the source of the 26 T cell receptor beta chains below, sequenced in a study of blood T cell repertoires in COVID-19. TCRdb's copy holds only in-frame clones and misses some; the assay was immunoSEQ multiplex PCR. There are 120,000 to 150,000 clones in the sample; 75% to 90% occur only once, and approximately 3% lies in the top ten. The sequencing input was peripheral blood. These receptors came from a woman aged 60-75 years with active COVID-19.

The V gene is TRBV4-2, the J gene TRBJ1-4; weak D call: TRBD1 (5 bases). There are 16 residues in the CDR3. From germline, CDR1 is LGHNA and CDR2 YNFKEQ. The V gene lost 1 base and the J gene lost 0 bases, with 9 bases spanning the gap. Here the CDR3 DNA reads TGTGCCAGCAGCCAAGGACAGACTGCAACTAATGAAAAACTGTTTTTT. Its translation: CASSQGQTATNEKLFF.

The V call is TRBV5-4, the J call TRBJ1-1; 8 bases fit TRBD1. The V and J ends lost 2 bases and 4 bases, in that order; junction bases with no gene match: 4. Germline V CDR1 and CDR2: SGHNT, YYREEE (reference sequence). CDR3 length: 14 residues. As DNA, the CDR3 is TGTGCCAGCAGCTTCGGGACAGGTTCCACTGAAGCTTTCTTT. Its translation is CASSFGTGSTEAFF.

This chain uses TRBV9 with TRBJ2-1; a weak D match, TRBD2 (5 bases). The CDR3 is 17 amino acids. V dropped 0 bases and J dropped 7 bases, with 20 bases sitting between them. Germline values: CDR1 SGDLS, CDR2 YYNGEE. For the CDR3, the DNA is TGTGCCAGCAGCGTAGGGACGATGGCGGGCTCGAGTAATGAGCAGTTCTTC. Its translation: CASSVGTMAGSSNEQFF.

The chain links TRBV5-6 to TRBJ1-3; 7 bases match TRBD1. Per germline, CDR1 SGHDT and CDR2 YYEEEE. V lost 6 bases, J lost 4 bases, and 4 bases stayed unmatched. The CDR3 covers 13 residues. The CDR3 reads CASIKQGGNTIYF. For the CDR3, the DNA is TGTGCCAGCATCAAACAGGGGGGAAACACCATATATTTT. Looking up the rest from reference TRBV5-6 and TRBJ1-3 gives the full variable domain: DAGVTQSPTHLIKTRGQQVTLRCSPKSGHDTVSWYQQALGQGPQFIFQYYEEEERQRGNFPDRFSGHQFPNYSSELNVNALLLGDSALYLCASIKQGGNTIYFGEGSWLTVV.

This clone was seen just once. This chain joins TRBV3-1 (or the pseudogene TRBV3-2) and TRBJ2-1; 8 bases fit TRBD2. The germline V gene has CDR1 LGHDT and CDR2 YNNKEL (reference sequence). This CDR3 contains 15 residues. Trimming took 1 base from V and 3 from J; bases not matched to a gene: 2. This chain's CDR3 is CASSQVLAGYNEQFF. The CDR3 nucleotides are TGTGCCAGCAGCCAAGTTCTAGCGGGCTACAATGAGCAGTTCTTC.

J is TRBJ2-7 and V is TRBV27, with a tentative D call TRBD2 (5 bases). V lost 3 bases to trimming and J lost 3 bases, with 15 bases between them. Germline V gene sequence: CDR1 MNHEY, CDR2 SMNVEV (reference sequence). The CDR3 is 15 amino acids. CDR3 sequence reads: CASSLERGENYEQYF. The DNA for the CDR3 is TGTGCCAGCAGTTTGGAGCGTGGGGAGAACTACGAGCAGTACTTC.

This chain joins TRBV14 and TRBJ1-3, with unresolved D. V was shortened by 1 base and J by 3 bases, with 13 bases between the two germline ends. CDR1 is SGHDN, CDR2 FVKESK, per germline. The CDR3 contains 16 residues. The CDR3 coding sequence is TGTGCCAGCAGCCAAGGATTCGGGTACGGTGGAAACACCATATATTTT. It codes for CASSQGFGYGGNTIYF. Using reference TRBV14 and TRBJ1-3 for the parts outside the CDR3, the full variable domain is EAGVTQFPSHSVIEKGQTVTLRCDPISGHDNLYWYRRVMGKEIKFLLHFVKESKQDESGMPNNRFLAERTGGTYSTLKVQPAELEDSGVYFCASSQGFGYGGNTIYFGEGSWLTVV.

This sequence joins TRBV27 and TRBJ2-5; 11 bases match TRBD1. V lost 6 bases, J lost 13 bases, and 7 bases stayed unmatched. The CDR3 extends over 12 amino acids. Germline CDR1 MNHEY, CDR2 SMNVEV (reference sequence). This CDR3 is CASSGQGAAWYF. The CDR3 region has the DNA TGTGCCAGCAGCGGACAGGGGGCAGCTTGGTACTTC.

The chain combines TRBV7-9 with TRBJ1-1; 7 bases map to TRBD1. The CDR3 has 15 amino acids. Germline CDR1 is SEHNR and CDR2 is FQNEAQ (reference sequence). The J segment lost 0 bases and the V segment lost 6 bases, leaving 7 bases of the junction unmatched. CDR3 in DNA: TGTGCCAGCAGTCCGGGACAGACGATGAACACTGAAGCTTTCTTT. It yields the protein CASSPGQTMNTEAFF.

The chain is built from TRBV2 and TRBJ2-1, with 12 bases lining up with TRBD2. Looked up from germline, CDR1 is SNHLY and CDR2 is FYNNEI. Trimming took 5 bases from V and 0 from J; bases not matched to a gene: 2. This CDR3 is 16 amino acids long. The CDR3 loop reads CASSWTSGVSYNEQFF. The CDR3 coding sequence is TGTGCCAGCAGTTGGACTAGCGGGGTCTCCTACAATGAGCAGTTCTTC.

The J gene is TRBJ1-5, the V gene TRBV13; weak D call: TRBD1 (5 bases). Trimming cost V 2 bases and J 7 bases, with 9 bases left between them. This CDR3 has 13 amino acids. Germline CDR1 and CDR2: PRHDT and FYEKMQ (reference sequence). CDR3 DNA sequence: TGTGCCAGCAGCTTATCGGGACTCCAGCCCCAGCATTTT. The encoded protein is CASSLSGLQPQHF.

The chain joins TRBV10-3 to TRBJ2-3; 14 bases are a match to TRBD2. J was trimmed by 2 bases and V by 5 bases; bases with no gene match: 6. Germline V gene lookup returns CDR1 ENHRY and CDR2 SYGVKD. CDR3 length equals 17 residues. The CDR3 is CAISKGTSGGLTDTQYF. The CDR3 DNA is TGTGCCATCAGTAAGGGGACTAGCGGGGGCCTCACAGATACGCAGTATTTT.

This chain's CDR3 is CASSSQVNTEAFF. In nucleotides, the CDR3 is TGTGCCAGCAGCTCACAGGTAAACACTGAAGCTTTCTTT. The gene calls are TRBV7-2 and TRBJ1-1; tentatively, D is TRBD1 (5 bases). The CDR3 runs 13 residues. V was trimmed by 4 bases and J by 2 bases, leaving 8 bases between them. The germline V gene has CDR1 SGHTA and CDR2 FQGNSA.

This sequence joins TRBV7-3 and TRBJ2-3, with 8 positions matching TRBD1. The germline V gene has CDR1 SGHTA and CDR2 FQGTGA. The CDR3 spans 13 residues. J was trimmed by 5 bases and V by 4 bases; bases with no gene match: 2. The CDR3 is CASSSDRVDTQYF. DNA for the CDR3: TGTGCCAGCAGCTCGGACAGGGTAGATACGCAGTATTTT.

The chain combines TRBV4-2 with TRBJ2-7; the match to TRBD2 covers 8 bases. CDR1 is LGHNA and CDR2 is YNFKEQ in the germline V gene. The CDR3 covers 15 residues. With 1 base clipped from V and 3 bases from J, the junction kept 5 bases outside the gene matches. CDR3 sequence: CASSQAAGVGYEQYF. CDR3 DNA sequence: TGTGCCAGCAGCCAAGCAGCGGGAGTTGGCTACGAGCAGTACTTC.

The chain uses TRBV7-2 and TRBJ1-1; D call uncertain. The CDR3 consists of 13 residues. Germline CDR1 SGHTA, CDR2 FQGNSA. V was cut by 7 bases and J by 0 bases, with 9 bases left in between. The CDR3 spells CASKTAVNTEAFF. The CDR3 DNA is TGTGCCAGCAAAACAGCGGTGAACACTGAAGCTTTCTTT. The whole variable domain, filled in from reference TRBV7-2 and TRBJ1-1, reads GAGVSQSPSNKVTEKGKDVELRCDPISGHTALYWYRQSLGQGLEFLIYFQGNSAPDKSGLPSDRFSAERTGGSVSTLTIQRTQQEDSAVYLCASKTAVNTEAFFGQGTRLTVV.

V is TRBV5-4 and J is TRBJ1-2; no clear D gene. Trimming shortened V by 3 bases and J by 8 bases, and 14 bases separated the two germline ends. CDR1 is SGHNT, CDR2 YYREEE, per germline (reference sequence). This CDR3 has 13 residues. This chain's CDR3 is CASSWRGSSGYTF. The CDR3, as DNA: TGTGCCAGCAGCTGGAGAGGGAGCAGCGGCTACACCTTC.

The CDR3 DNA is TGTGCCACCGGGACAGGGGAAAACTATGGCTACACCTTC. Residues: CATGTGENYGYTF. The J gene is TRBJ1-2, the V gene TRBV24-1; 10 bases fit TRBD1. V shed 9 bases, J shed 2 bases, and the junction held 2 bases outside the gene matches. Germline V CDR1 and CDR2: KGHDR, SFDVKD. CDR3 length: 13 residues.

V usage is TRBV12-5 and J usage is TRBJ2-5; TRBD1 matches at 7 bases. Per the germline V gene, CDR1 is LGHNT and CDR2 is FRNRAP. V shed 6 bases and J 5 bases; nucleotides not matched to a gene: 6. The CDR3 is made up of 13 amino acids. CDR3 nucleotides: TGTGCTAGTGGGACAGGGATAGACGAGACCCAGTACTTC. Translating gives CASGTGIDETQYF.

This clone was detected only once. CDR3 DNA: TGTGCCAGCAGCCCAGGACTAGCGGGACACTCCTACGAGCAGTACTTC. It yields the protein CASSPGLAGHSYEQYF. The J gene is TRBJ2-7, the V gene TRBV7-6, with 12 bases that match TRBD2. The CDR3 totals 16 residues. Germline loops: CDR1 SGHVS, CDR2 FNYEAQ. The V gene end was trimmed by 5 bases and the J gene end by 0 bases; junction bases not matched to a gene: 5.

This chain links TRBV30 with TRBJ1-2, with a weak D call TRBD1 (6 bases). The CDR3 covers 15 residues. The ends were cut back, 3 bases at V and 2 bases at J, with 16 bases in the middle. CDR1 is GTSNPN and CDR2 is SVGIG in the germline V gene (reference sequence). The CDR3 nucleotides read TGTGCCTGGAGAATCGTGGGAGGGGGAAACTATGGCTACACCTTC. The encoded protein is CAWRIVGGGNYGYTF.

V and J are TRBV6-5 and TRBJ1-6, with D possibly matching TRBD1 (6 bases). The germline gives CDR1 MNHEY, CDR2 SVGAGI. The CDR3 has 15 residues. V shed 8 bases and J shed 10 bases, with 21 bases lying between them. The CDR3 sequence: CASAIDDRLGSPLHF. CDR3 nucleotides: TGTGCCAGCGCCATTGATGACAGGCTCGGGTCACCCCTCCACTTT.

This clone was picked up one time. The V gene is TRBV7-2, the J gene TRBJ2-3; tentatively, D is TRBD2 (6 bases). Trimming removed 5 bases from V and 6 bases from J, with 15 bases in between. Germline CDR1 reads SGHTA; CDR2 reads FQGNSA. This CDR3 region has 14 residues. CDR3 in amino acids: CASSPGLRRDTQYF. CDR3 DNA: TGTGCCAGCAGCCCGGGACTCCGAAGGGATACGCAGTATTTT.

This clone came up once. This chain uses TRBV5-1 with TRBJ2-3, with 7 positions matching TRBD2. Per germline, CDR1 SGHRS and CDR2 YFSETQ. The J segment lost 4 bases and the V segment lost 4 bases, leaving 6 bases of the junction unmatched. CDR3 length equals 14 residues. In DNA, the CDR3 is TGCGCCAGCAGCCCCGGACTAGTCCCAGATACGCAGTATTTT. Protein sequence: CASSPGLVPDTQYF.

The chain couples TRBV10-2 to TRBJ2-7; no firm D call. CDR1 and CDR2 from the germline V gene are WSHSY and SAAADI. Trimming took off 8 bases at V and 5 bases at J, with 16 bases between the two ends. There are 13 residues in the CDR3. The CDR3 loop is CASLRVLGDEQYF. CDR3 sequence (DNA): TGCGCCAGCCTTCGGGTTCTTGGTGACGAGCAGTACTTC.

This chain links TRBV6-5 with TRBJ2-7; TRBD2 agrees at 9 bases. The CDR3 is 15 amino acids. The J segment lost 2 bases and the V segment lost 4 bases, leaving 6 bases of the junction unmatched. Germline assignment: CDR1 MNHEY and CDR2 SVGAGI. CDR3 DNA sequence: TGTGCCAGCAGTTCCTTAGCGGGAGCGGCCTACGAGCAGTACTTC. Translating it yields CASSSLAGAAYEQYF.